This TCR beta chain was identified in a study of beta chain features in type 1 diabetes. Study-wide results and caveats: Patients' naive, central memory and regulatory TCRB repertoires appeared more alike than those of healthy donors. In all four CD4+ subsets, TCRB CDR3 length was significantly, moderately reduced in type 1 diabetes.

Expressed TCRB transcripts were sequenced after all isolated RNA was converted to cDNA. TCRdb's copy holds only in-frame clones and misses some; the assay was immunoSEQ multiplex PCR. The sample yields a few hundred thousand clones, roughly 13% seen once. Germline CDR1 and CDR2: SGHTA and FQGNSA. V was pared by 4 bases and J by 7 bases, with 16 bases of the junction left unmatched. The CDR3 is 17 amino acids. Notes on this clone: Its antigen is not known.

Specimen: naive CD4+ T cells from blood. The rearrangement uses TRBV7-2 and TRBJ2-5; 9 bases match TRBD2. The receptor was derived from a woman younger than 30 with type 1 diabetes. CDR3 bases: TGTGCCAGCAGCTCTGGAGCGGGAGGCGGCGGCCAGAGGACCCAGTACTTC. Its protein product is CASSSGAGGGGQRTQYF. Filled out from reference TRBV7-2 and TRBJ2-5, the complete variable domain reads GAGVSQSPSNKVTEKGKDVELRCDPISGHTALYWYRQSLGQGLEFLIYFQGNSAPDKSGLPSDRFSAERTGGSVSTLTIQRTQQEDSAVYLCASSSGAGGGGQRTQYFGPGTRLLVL.